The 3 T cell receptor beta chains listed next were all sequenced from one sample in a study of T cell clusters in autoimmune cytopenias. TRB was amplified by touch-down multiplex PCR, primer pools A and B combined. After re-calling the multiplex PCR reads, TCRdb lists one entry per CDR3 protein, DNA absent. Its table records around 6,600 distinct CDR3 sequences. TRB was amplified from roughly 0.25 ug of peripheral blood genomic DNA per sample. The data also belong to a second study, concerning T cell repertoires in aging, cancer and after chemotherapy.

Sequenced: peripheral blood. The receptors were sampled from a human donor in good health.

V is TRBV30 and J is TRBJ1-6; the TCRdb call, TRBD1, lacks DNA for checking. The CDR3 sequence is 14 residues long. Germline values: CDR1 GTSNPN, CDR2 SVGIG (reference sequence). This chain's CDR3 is CAWTGGIRNSPLHF.

CDR3 region: CASSLEGAGGYTF. This chain connects TRBV7-9 to TRBJ1-2; TCRdb lists TRBD1, though no DNA is available to test this call. The CDR3 is made up of 13 amino acids. Germline-derived CDR1 and CDR2 are SEHNR and FQNEAQ (reference sequence).

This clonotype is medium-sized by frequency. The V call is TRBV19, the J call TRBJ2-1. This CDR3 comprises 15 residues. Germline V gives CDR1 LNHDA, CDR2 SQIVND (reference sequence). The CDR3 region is CASSTDVYTYNEQFF.